Listed here is a single T cell receptor beta chain. This clonotype has a single count. Its antigen target is currently unknown. Qualities for individual bases were not recorded, and no much larger clone is one base off. A lone read offers only weak evidence. These data belong to a study of glioma-infiltrating T cells (TCRdb year 2016). At the level of the whole study: The study sequenced TCR alpha- and beta-chain repertoires from glioma tissue, from non-neoplastic brain tissue and from matched peripheral blood mononuclear cells. To gauge divergence between tissue and blood T-cell populations, every tissue-infiltrating repertoire was compared against the peripheral blood repertoire from the same patient. The paired cohort was made up of three low-grade glioma patients, seven to nine primary glioblastoma patients and three non-glioma patients who contributed non-neoplastic brain tissue. On the study overall, not on this receptor specifically: Very few CDR3 sequences were shared between tissue and blood, attributed to high CDR3 diversity and limited sampling. Small numbers underpinned the group comparisons: about eight glioblastoma patients, three low-grade glioma patients and three non-neoplastic patients. VJ-independent divergence between tissue and blood was below expectation in non-neoplastic patients but above expectation in all gliomas, especially low-grade gliomas.

Trimming takes 2 bases off V and 7 bases off J; junction bases not matched to a gene: 7. CDR3 length: 14 amino acids, cysteine to phenylalanine. Kept here is only the CDR3 DNA, which spans 42 bases and is read in frame from base 1. In the germline V gene, CDR1 corresponds to SGHTA and CDR2 to FQGNSA. TCR alpha and beta CDR3 regions were amplified with the iRepertoire nested amplicon-rescue multiplex PCR (arm-PCR) platform from RNA. For one-step reverse transcription and amplification, roughly 90-400 ng of tissue mRNA or PBMC total RNA was used as input. Following bead purification, Illumina adapters were added through a secondary multiplex PCR, and the libraries were then gel-purified between 200 and 400 bp. Libraries carried internal 6-nucleotide barcodes used for demultiplexing. Sequencing of libraries was performed on an Illumina MiSeq with 2x220 or 2x250 nucleotide paired-end reads. Concerning the study's data processing: Paired reads were merged using FLASH 1.2.11 and were aligned to the GRCh37 human genome using BWA-MEM, after which TRA and TRB reads were extracted. For V and J assignment, an IMGT-derived reference of cassette sequences and CDR3 motifs that included pseudogenes was used. Reads were translated in three frames, and productive CDR3s were defined by a C…FGXG motif without stop codons. Clonotypes were defined as unique combinations of V-J cassette pair and CDR3 amino acid sequence. Filtering of reads was based on Hamming distance, with the threshold set by the sequence error rate of each sample in mapped regions. TCRdb reprocessing: public reads trimmed at Q25 with fastp, clones called with MiXCR, in-frame beta chains kept. CDR3 protein sequences are deduplicated, and each keeps its most common genes and DNA. V and J calls and clone size were set by TCRdb, not the authors. In this sample the table shows about 140,000 distinct CDR3 sequences, about two fifths of which occur a single time. Together, the top ten hold around 20% of the sample.

The chain joins TRBV7-2 to TRBJ2-7; 8 nucleotides in the junction match TRBD2. The sequencing sample was made of glioma tissue, nonneoplastic brain tissue, or PBMCs (not recorded which). The clonotype was recovered from a human donor with low-grade glioma or glioblastoma, undergoing nonglioma brain surgery, or in good health (not recorded which). The CDR3 region has the sequence CASSLQGLAEEQYF. The base sequence is TGTGCCAGCAGCTTACAAGGACTAGCAGAGGAGCAGTACTTC.